The 32 T cell receptor beta chains below come from one sample, sequenced in a study of shared clonotypes between healthy human individuals. TCRdb's table, derived via immunoSEQ multiplex PCR, lists solely in-frame clones and lacks some. The sample shows around 690,000 clones, around 90% of them seen only once. The sequencing sample was made of memory CD8+ T cells from PBMCs. Subset denoted: CD45RO+ cells pooled with CCR7-negative TemRA cells. The receptors stem from a young man in good health. Some clones in this sample may be carry-over from other donors' samples.

The J gene is TRBJ1-1, the V gene TRBV7-3; D is possibly TRBD1 (6 bases). The CDR3 loop spans 13 amino acids. Germline-derived CDR1 and CDR2 are SGHTA and FQGTGA. V shed 8 bases and J shed 5 bases, with 15 bases lying between them. CDR3 amino acids: CASRARGETEAFF. The DNA of the CDR3 is TGTGCCAGCCGGGCCAGGGGCGAAACTGAAGCTTTCTTT.

This chain uses TRBV7-9 with TRBJ2-1; D is perhaps TRBD1 (7 bases). This CDR3 contains 16 residues. The V gene lost 5 bases and the J gene lost 5 bases, with 19 bases spanning the gap. Germline loops: CDR1 SEHNR, CDR2 FQNEAQ (reference sequence). The CDR3 DNA is TGTGCCAGCAGCCCCCGGTCTTTCAGGGGGGACAATGAGCAGTTCTTC. This codes for CASSPRSFRGDNEQFF.

The genes are TRBV2 and TRBJ2-1; D is ambiguous. CDR1 is SNHLY and CDR2 is FYNNEI in the germline V gene. CDR3 length equals 13 residues. V was clipped by 6 bases and J by 4 bases, with 10 bases between them. DNA of the CDR3: TGTGCCAGCAGCATAGGGCGGTACAATGAGCAGTTCTTC. It yields the protein CASSIGRYNEQFF.

V usage is TRBV7-9 and J usage is TRBJ2-1; 9 bases are shared with TRBD2. Germline assignment: CDR1 SEHNR and CDR2 FQNEAQ (reference sequence). The CDR3 has 15 residues. V trimming: 0 bases; J trimming: 9 bases; junction bases outside the gene matches: 6. CDR3: CASSLASGRLIEQFF. The DNA of the CDR3 is TGTGCCAGCAGCTTAGCTAGCGGGAGATTAATTGAGCAGTTCTTC.

V gene TRBV29-1 combines with J gene TRBJ2-7, with 11 nucleotides matching TRBD1. The CDR3 has 14 residues. Germline trimming cut 5 bases from V and 4 bases from J; bases unmatched to any gene: 7. Germline CDR1 and CDR2: SQVTM and ANQGSEA. Here the CDR3 DNA reads TGCAGCGTTCGGACAGGGGGCGTGAGGTACGAGCAGTACTTC. It encodes CSVRTGGVRYEQYF.

The rearrangement uses TRBV7-9 and TRBJ1-2; the D gene is possibly TRBD1 (5 bases). The CDR3 runs to 17 residues. Germline lookup yields CDR1 SEHNR and CDR2 FQNEAQ (reference sequence). Trimming removed 5 bases from V and 1 base from J, with 20 bases in between. The CDR3 coding sequence is TGTGCCAGCAGCCCGAGGGAGACAGTTTTTTTTAACTATGGCTACACCTTC. It is translated as CASSPRETVFFNYGYTF.

The CDR3 bases are TGTGCCAGCAGCGTGGGACAGGTTAACACCGGGGAGCTGTTTTTT. Translation gives CASSVGQVNTGELFF. This rearrangement joins TRBV9 to TRBJ2-2; 8 bases align to TRBD1. V gave up 2 bases and J gave up 2 bases; unmatched junction bases: 2. Germline V CDR1 and CDR2: SGDLS, YYNGEE. The CDR3 has 15 residues. The whole variable domain, filled in from reference TRBV9 and TRBJ2-2, reads DSGVTQTPKHLITATGQRVTLRCSPRSGDLSVYWYQQSLDQGLQFLIQYYNGEERAKGNILERFSAQQFPDLHSELNLSSLELGDSALYFCASSVGQVNTGELFFGEGSRLTVL.

This clone was picked up a small number of times. This CDR3 is also generated by other DNA sequences in the sample. This sequence joins TRBV19 and TRBJ1-5; unclear D gene. V shed 2 bases and J shed 0 bases, with 5 bases lying between them. In germline, CDR1 is LNHDA, CDR2 SQIVND (reference sequence). This CDR3 is built from 14 residues. CDR3 amino acids: CASSIRDSNQPQHF. CDR3 DNA sequence: TGTGCCAGTAGTATAAGGGATAGCAATCAGCCCCAGCATTTT.

The chain links TRBV4-2 to TRBJ2-2; TRBD2 matches at 8 bases. The CDR3 extends over 14 amino acids. V trimming: 4 bases; J trimming: 4 bases; junction bases outside the gene matches: 2. Germline V gene lookup returns CDR1 LGHNA and CDR2 YNFKEQ. This CDR3 is CASSLRGGTGELFF. The CDR3 DNA reads as TGTGCCAGCAGCCTCCGGGGGGGCACCGGGGAGCTGTTTTTT.

This clone was seen at least ten times. Different DNA sequences within this sample yield the same CDR3. The chain links TRBV5-6 to TRBJ2-1; D uncertain. Germline V gene sequence: CDR1 SGHDT, CDR2 YYEEEE. With 2 bases removed from V and 0 bases from J, the gap between germline ends came to 0 bases. The CDR3 runs 12 residues. DNA for the CDR3: TGTGCCAGCAGCTTCTCCTACAATGAGCAGTTCTTC. It translates to CASSFSYNEQFF.

A note on this clone: The sample holds other DNA sequences that translate to the same CDR3. V is TRBV30 and J is TRBJ1-1; D is ambiguous. Germline-derived CDR1 and CDR2 are GTSNPN and SVGIG (reference sequence). There are 11 residues in the CDR3. V lost 0 bases to trimming and J lost 6 bases, with 5 bases between them. In DNA, the CDR3 is TGTGCCTGGAGTGTAAAGCCTGAAGCTTTCTTT. Translated, it gives CAWSVKPEAFF. The variable domain in full, with the rest retrieved from reference TRBV30 and TRBJ1-1, is SQTIHQWPATLVQPVGSPLSLECTVEGTSNPNLYWYRQAAGRGLQLLFYSVGIGQISSEVPQNLSASRPQDRQFILSSKKLLLSDSGFYLCAWSVKPEAFFGQGTRLTVV.

The CDR3 DNA reads as TGTGCCAGCAGTCTCTACCCCCCGGGAGGCAATCAGCCCCAGCATTTT. Its translation is CASSLYPPGGNQPQHF. The J gene is TRBJ1-5, the V gene TRBV27; D not certain. The V and J ends lost 5 bases and 2 bases respectively, with 16 bases between them. CDR3 length equals 16 residues. The germline CDR1 and CDR2 sequences are MNHEY and SMNVEV (reference sequence).

This sequence joins TRBV16 and TRBJ1-4; D is undetermined. CDR3 length equals 12 residues. From germline, CDR1 is KGHSY and CDR2 FQNENV. With 0 bases removed from V and 8 bases from J, the gap between germline ends came to 4 bases. CDR3 sequence reads: CASSQSWEKLFF. CDR3 nucleotide sequence: TGTGCCAGCAGCCAATCGTGGGAAAAACTGTTTTTT.

The chain combines TRBV9 with TRBJ1-2; a possible D gene is TRBD1 (5 bases). V was pared by 4 bases and J by 2 bases, with 12 bases between. The germline gives CDR1 SGDLS, CDR2 YYNGEE. The CDR3 totals 14 residues. CDR3 sequence: CASSPRDGNYGYTF. In DNA form, the CDR3 reads TGTGCCAGCAGCCCACGGGACGGCAACTATGGCTACACCTTC. Supplemented by reference TRBV9 and TRBJ1-2, the full variable domain reads DSGVTQTPKHLITATGQRVTLRCSPRSGDLSVYWYQQSLDQGLQFLIQYYNGEERAKGNILERFSAQQFPDLHSELNLSSLELGDSALYFCASSPRDGNYGYTFGSGTRLTVV.

The genes are TRBV9 and TRBJ2-2, with D maybe TRBD2 (6 bases). With 3 bases removed from V and 2 bases from J, the gap between germline ends came to 11 bases. This CDR3 spans 15 amino acids. CDR1 and CDR2 from the germline V gene are SGDLS and YYNGEE. The CDR3 loop reads CASSAGLFNTGELFF. In nucleotides, the CDR3 is TGTGCCAGCAGCGCGGGACTTTTCAACACCGGGGAGCTGTTTTTT.

The chain recombines TRBV5-6 with TRBJ2-2; D is unresolved. Germline CDR1 reads SGHDT; CDR2 reads YYEEEE. V lost 4 bases and J 4 bases, leaving 8 bases between the germline ends. This CDR3 region has 13 residues. In DNA, the CDR3 is TGTGCCAGCAGCCCTTCTCGCACCGGGGAGCTGTTTTTT. This sequence encodes CASSPSRTGELFF.

The chain has TRBV7-9 and TRBJ2-7, with D hard to call. The CDR3 has 15 residues. The germline V gene encodes CDR1 SEHNR and CDR2 FQNEAQ (reference sequence). Deletions cut 5 bases from V and 4 bases from J, with 18 bases between. The CDR3 reads CASSALWAETYEQYF. Written as DNA, the CDR3 is TGTGCCAGCAGCGCCCTTTGGGCGGAAACTTACGAGCAGTACTTC.

The rearrangement uses TRBV13 and TRBJ2-5, with TRBD2 matching over 8 bases. The CDR3 sequence is 15 residues long. V was pared by 5 bases and J by 11 bases, with 16 bases of the junction left unmatched. Germline V gene data show CDR1 as PRHDT and CDR2 as FYEKMQ (reference sequence). The CDR3 loop is CASSADSGSSREQYF. The CDR3 DNA reads as TGTGCCAGCAGCGCAGACAGCGGGAGCTCTCGGGAGCAGTACTTC. Looking up the rest from reference TRBV13 and TRBJ2-5 gives the full variable domain: AAGVIQSPRHLIKEKRETATLKCYPIPRHDTVYWYQQGPGQDPQFLISFYEKMQSDKGSIPDRFSAQQFSDYHSELNMSSLELGDSALYFCASSADSGSSREQYFGPGTRLLVL.

The chain links TRBV27 to TRBJ2-7; 7 positions match TRBD1. The junction had 11 bases not matched to a gene; V was cut back by 6 bases and J by 3 bases. Germline V CDR1 and CDR2: MNHEY, SMNVEV (reference sequence). This CDR3 spans 15 amino acids. CDR3 DNA: TGTGCCAGCAGCCTAGACAGGGCGGTACACTACGAGCAGTACTTC. It is translated as CASSLDRAVHYEQYF.

This clone was recorded a few times. The rearrangement joins TRBV4-2 to TRBJ2-7; the D call may be TRBD1 or TRBD2 (5 bases each). Trimming removed 1 base from V and 2 bases from J, with 12 bases in between. Germline CDR1 and CDR2: LGHNA and YNFKEQ. The CDR3 is 15 residues long. This chain's CDR3 is CASSQGYGGTYEQYF. CDR3 coding DNA: TGTGCCAGCAGCCAAGGTTATGGGGGAACCTACGAGCAGTACTTC.

Turning to this clone: Within the sample, other DNA sequences also encode this same CDR3. The chain employs TRBV11-2 and TRBJ2-7, with TRBD2 matching 11 bases. CDR1 and CDR2 from the germline V gene are SGHAT and FQNNGV. The CDR3 loop spans 15 amino acids. The V and J ends lost 4 bases and 1 base, in that order; junction bases with no gene match: 3. The CDR3 is CASSSGTSGSYEQYF. The CDR3 coding sequence is TGTGCCAGCAGCTCGGGGACTAGCGGATCCTACGAGCAGTACTTC.

Notes on this clone: A much larger clone is a single base away; this may be a read error. Other DNA sequences from this sample encode an identical CDR3 as well. The genes are TRBV7-3 and TRBJ2-1; D perhaps matches TRBD2 (5 bases). Germline loops: CDR1 SGHTA, CDR2 FQGTGA. The V and J ends lost 2 bases and 4 bases respectively, with 6 bases between them. The CDR3 is 13 amino acids. The CDR3: CASSLGLYNEQFF. The DNA for the CDR3 is TGTGCCAGCAGCTTAGGACTTTACAATGAGCAGTTCTTC. Supplemented by reference TRBV7-3 and TRBJ2-1, the full variable domain reads GAGVSQTPSNKVTEKGKYVELRCDPISGHTALYWYRQSLGQGPEFLIYFQGTGAADDSGLPNDRFFAVRPEGSVSTLKIQRTERGDSAVYLCASSLGLYNEQFFGPGTRLTVL.

This chain joins TRBV15 and TRBJ2-1; 7 bases match TRBD2. Losses at the gene ends were 1 base for V and 4 bases for J; bases not matched to a gene: 4. Germline CDR1 LNHNV, CDR2 YYDKDF (reference sequence). This CDR3 is built from 15 residues. The CDR3 coding sequence is TGTGCCACCAGCAGAGTGGGACTACTTTACAATGAGCAGTTCTTC. The encoded protein is CATSRVGLLYNEQFF.

The rearrangement uses TRBV9 and TRBJ2-7, with 7 bases matching TRBD2. CDR1 is SGDLS, CDR2 YYNGEE, per germline. The CDR3 is 15 residues long. Trimming removed 0 bases from V and 7 bases from J; junction bases left unmatched: 10. Written as DNA, the CDR3 is TGTGCCAGCAGCGTAGCGGGAGGCCCACTTCGGGAGCAGTACTTC. The encoded protein is CASSVAGGPLREQYF.

V and J are TRBV4-3 and TRBJ2-1, with D perhaps TRBD2 (6 bases). Germline lookup yields CDR1 LGHNA and CDR2 YSLEER. This CDR3 has 14 amino acids. Trimming stripped 5 bases from V and 8 bases from J, with 16 bases between. The CDR3 region has the DNA TGCGCCAGCAGCACCTACCGGGACTCCCATGAGCAGTTCTTC. Its protein is CASSTYRDSHEQFF.

The chain uses TRBV9 and TRBJ2-3, with D tentatively TRBD1 or TRBD2 (5 bases each). This CDR3 is built from 14 residues. Germline CDR1 reads SGDLS; CDR2 reads YYNGEE. V lost 3 bases to trimming and J lost 6 bases, with 14 bases between them. The CDR3 DNA reads as TGTGCCAGCAGCGCAGAGGGACGTCGGGATACGCAGTATTTT. Residues: CASSAEGRRDTQYF.

The chain uses TRBV19 and TRBJ1-5; D remains unclear. The CDR3 spans 14 residues. Trimming left V 3 bases short and J 4 bases short, with 10 bases between. Germline V gene data show CDR1 as LNHDA and CDR2 as SQIVND (reference sequence). CDR3 coding DNA: TGTGCCAGTAGTATTTCGACCATTAATCAGCCCCAGCATTTT. It encodes CASSISTINQPQHF.

The chain joins TRBV27 to TRBJ2-1; possibly TRBD1 for D (6 bases). V was pared by 5 bases and J by 0 bases, with 14 bases between. This CDR3 region has 16 residues. Germline V gene data show CDR1 as MNHEY and CDR2 as SMNVEV (reference sequence). This CDR3 is CASSENTGNSYNEQFF. In nucleotides, the CDR3 is TGTGCCAGCAGTGAAAATACAGGGAACTCCTACAATGAGCAGTTCTTC.

The CDR3 DNA reads as TGTGCCAGCAGCCCTCCGGTCCCCGACAGGGCTGAAGCTTTCTTT. Protein sequence: CASSPPVPDRAEAFF. The chain links TRBV9 to TRBJ1-1; 7 bases match TRBD1. The junction had 12 bases not matched to a gene; V was cut back by 4 bases and J by 6 bases. The CDR3 has 15 amino acids. In germline, CDR1 is SGDLS, CDR2 YYNGEE.

CDR3 in amino acids: CATSRDLRAGDSNQPQHF. Here the CDR3 DNA reads TGTGCCACCAGCAGAGATCTCAGGGCAGGGGATAGCAATCAGCCCCAGCATTTT. This rearrangement joins TRBV15 to TRBJ1-5; D is perhaps TRBD1 (6 bases). The CDR3 totals 18 residues. Trimming took off 0 bases at V and 0 bases at J, with 15 bases between the two ends. CDR1 is LNHNV and CDR2 is YYDKDF in the germline V gene (reference sequence).

The gene calls are TRBV9 and TRBJ2-1; TRBD2 matches at 11 bases. Trimming at V came to 3 bases and at J to 8 bases, leaving 7 bases not matched to a gene. The CDR3 extends over 15 amino acids. Germline V gene data show CDR1 as SGDLS and CDR2 as YYNGEE. CDR3 sequence reads: CASSASGRIIDEQFF. Written as DNA, the CDR3 is TGTGCCAGCAGCGCTAGCGGGAGGATAATCGATGAGCAGTTCTTC.

The V and J genes are TRBV9 and TRBJ2-7; 8 bases are shared with TRBD1. V lost 0 bases to trimming and J lost 4 bases; unmatched junction nucleotides: 6. There are 15 residues in the CDR3. Per the germline V gene, CDR1 is SGDLS and CDR2 is YYNGEE. Here the CDR3 reads CASSVGQGAGYEQYF. CDR3 in DNA: TGTGCCAGCAGCGTAGGTCAGGGGGCGGGGTACGAGCAGTACTTC.